Detailed here is one T cell receptor beta chain. In this sample, this clonotype turned up many times. Its specific antigen is unknown. No base quality information exists; no much larger clone differs at one position. The data are from a study of T-cell reconstitution after alpha-beta-depleted transplantation in children (dated by TCRdb to about 2016). For the study in its entirety: Using TCR repertoire profiling, the study followed T-cell immune reconstitution in a quantitative way in children after TCRalphabeta/CD19-depleted allogeneic hematopoietic cell transplantation.

Points the paper makes about the study in general: Over subsequent months, a decline in hyperexpanded clone frequencies was noted, and after one year, T-cell counts and TCRbeta diversity were mostly ascribed to newly produced T cells. The high TCRbeta diversity at day 60 in some patients was ascribed to recipient T cells and intrathymic progenitors that had survived conditioning. The apparently early recovery of alphabetaT-cell counts about two months after transplant reportedly depended on only several hundred rapidly expanded clones that came from non-depleted graft cells.

The method behind the library was PCR. TCRdb lists the instrument as Illumina HiSeq 2500. To normalize quantification of the TCRbeta repertoire, the TCR libraries were built with molecular barcoding that relied on unique molecular identifiers. TCRdb reanalyzed the raw reads on its own, using fastp at Q25 for trimming and MiXCR for clone calling, and kept in-frame beta chains. Every CDR3 protein is listed once, alongside the most common genes and DNA of its rows. The sample has nearly 250,000 distinct CDR3 sequences on record, around 7.8% of them singletons. Under 8% of the sample is held by the ten biggest clonotypes. The treatment or condition label, read with the paper, signifies: allogeneic hematopoietic cell transplantation with graft depleted of TCRalphabeta T cells and CD19 B cells. The children who served as transplant recipients had been given grafts of TCRalphabeta/CD19-depleted allogeneic hematopoietic cells.

The sample was PBMCs, mostly from graft donor cells, taken 180 days after TCRalphabeta/CD19-depleted stem cell transplant. The sequence was obtained from a male patient between 5 and 17 years old who had a stem cell transplant for acute lymphoblastic leukemia, so the T cells may come from the graft donor.

The nucleotide sequence reads as follows: TGTGCCAGCAGCTCCAGGGCCCCAAGGGACGAGCAGTACTTC. Its protein product is CASSSRAPRDEQYF. The chain is assembled from TRBV7-8 and TRBJ2-7; the D gene is perhaps TRBD1, on 5 matching bases. The CDR3 starts with the cysteine, ends with the phenylalanine, and has 14 residues. Only the CDR3 portion is preserved as DNA: 42 bases, with reading frame beginning at the first base. From a lookup of the germline V gene, CDR1 and CDR2 are SGHVS and FQNEAQ. V and J are truncated by 4 bases and 5 bases respectively, leaving an intervening sequence of 15 bases. The CDR3 plus the reference TRBV7-8 and TRBJ2-7 genes for the other parts give the full variable domain: GAGVSQSPRYKVAKRGQDVALRCDPISGHVSLFWYQQALGQGPEFLTYFQNEAQLDKSGLPSDRFFAERPEGSVSTLKIQRTQQEDSAVYLCASSSRAPRDEQYFGPGTRLTVT.